This T cell receptor beta chain is from a study of PD-1 blockade in mismatch repair-deficient tumors. CDR3 size: 13 residues. Trimming cost V 4 bases and J 1 base, with 7 bases left between them. The germline CDR1 and CDR2 sequences are SNHLY and FYNNEI. Measured with immunoSEQ multiplex PCR; TCRdb has only the in-frame clones, and not every one. Altogether around 100,000 clones are present, over 60% being singletons, with the ten largest covering 4.5% to 5.5%. Sequencing used peripheral blood, obtained around 60 weeks after starting pembrolizumab. The receptor's source is an adult with mismatch repair-deficient cancer. The chain is built from TRBV2 and TRBJ1-1; no reliable D call. CDR3 nucleotide sequence: TGTGCCAGCAGTGCAGAAGGGAACACTGAAGCTTTCTTT. It is translated as CASSAEGNTEAFF.